The 27 T cell receptor beta chains in this list originate from one sample, sequenced in a study of T cell responses to AZD1222 COVID-19 vaccine. Produced via immunoSEQ multiplex PCR; TCRdb's table is partial and in-frame only. The sample consists of over 150,000 clones, approximately 90% of them appearing once. The specimen was peripheral blood, collected on day 0 of AZD1222 vaccination. The source is an adult in good health.

V gene TRBV7-9 combines with J gene TRBJ2-5; D is possibly TRBD2 (6 bases). The ends were cut back, 1 base at V and 5 bases at J, with 11 bases in the middle. The CDR3 is 14 amino acids. Germline V gene lookup returns CDR1 SEHNR and CDR2 FQNEAQ (reference sequence). CDR3 in amino acids: CASSLEAGRETQYF. CDR3 DNA sequence: TGTGCCAGCAGCTTAGAAGCGGGTAGGGAGACCCAGTACTTC.

This chain uses TRBV18 with TRBJ1-2; D not certain. This CDR3 spans 13 amino acids. The V gene's germline CDR1 is KGHSH and CDR2 LQKENI. Deletions cut 4 bases from V and 5 bases from J, with 11 bases between. In DNA form, the CDR3 reads TGTGCCAGCTCACTACAAGACACATATGGCTACACCTTC. Translation gives CASSLQDTYGYTF. The complete variable domain, with remaining parts taken from reference TRBV18 and TRBJ1-2, reads NAGVMQNPRHLVRRRGQEARLRCSPMKGHSHVYWYRQLPEEGLKFMVYLQKENIIDESGMPKERFSAEFPKEGPSILRIQQVVRGDSAAYFCASSLQDTYGYTFGSGTRLTVV.

This clone came up once. The V gene is TRBV7-2, the J gene TRBJ1-2; 10 bases agree with TRBD1. The V gene's germline CDR1 is SGHTA and CDR2 FQGNSA. The J segment lost 2 bases and the V segment lost 1 base, leaving 7 bases of the junction unmatched. The CDR3 runs to 17 residues. The CDR3, as DNA: TGTGCCAGCAGCTTAGTTGGGGGGACAGGGGAGAACTATGGCTACACCTTC. Amino acids: CASSLVGGTGENYGYTF.

The rearrangement links TRBV7-2 to TRBJ2-7, with TRBD1 as a possible D gene (6 bases). The CDR3 loop spans 13 amino acids. Trimming removed 5 bases at V and 2 bases at J, with 10 bases between. Per the germline V gene, CDR1 is SGHTA and CDR2 is FQGNSA. The CDR3, as DNA: TGTGCCAGCAGCGATAGACAGGCCTACGAGCAGTACTTC. Translated: CASSDRQAYEQYF.

The gene calls are TRBV5-8 and TRBJ1-4; 11 bases fit TRBD1. The CDR3 runs to 15 residues. Germline CDR1 reads SGHTS; CDR2 reads YDEGEE. The ends lost 2 bases at V and 8 bases at J; junction bases unmatched: 5. DNA of the CDR3: TGTGCCAGCAGCTTCGCCGGGACAGGGGGAGAAAAACTGTTTTTT. Protein sequence: CASSFAGTGGEKLFF. The full variable domain, in which reference TRBV5-8 and TRBJ1-4 provide the parts outside the CDR3, is EAGVTQSPTHLIKTRGQQATLRCSPISGHTSVYWYQQALGLGLQFLLWYDEGEERNRGNFPPRFSGRQFPNYSSELNVNALELEDSALYLCASSFAGTGGEKLFFGSGTQLSVL.

This clone was found a few times. This sequence joins TRBV7-2 and TRBJ1-5; 7 bases are a match to TRBD1. CDR1 is SGHTA, CDR2 FQGNSA, per germline. The CDR3 is 15 residues long. The J segment lost 4 bases and the V segment lost 8 bases, leaving 11 bases of the junction unmatched. The CDR3 DNA reads as TGTGCCAGCGTTTCGGGGGACAGTTGGAATCAGCCCCAGCATTTT. It specifies CASVSGDSWNQPQHF.

In this sample, this clone turned up a few times. The genes are TRBV6-5 and TRBJ2-7, with D hard to call. Germline V gene data show CDR1 as MNHEY and CDR2 as SVGAGI. This CDR3 is 14 amino acids long. Trimming removed 6 bases from V and 0 bases from J, with 12 bases in between. The CDR3: CASRYNTASYEQYF. The CDR3 nucleotides read TGTGCCAGCAGATACAATACAGCCTCCTACGAGCAGTACTTC.

The chain couples TRBV10-3 to TRBJ1-1; 8 bases line up with TRBD1. The CDR3 totals 13 residues. The trim removed 3 bases at V and 7 bases at J, leaving 4 bases unmatched. Per the germline V gene, CDR1 is ENHRY and CDR2 is SYGVKD. DNA for the CDR3: TGTGCCATCAGTGACAGGGGGCCTAGTGAAGCTTTCTTT. Its protein product is CAISDRGPSEAFF.

The genes are TRBV5-1 and TRBJ2-7, with TRBD2 identical over 13 bases. Germline CDR1 reads SGHRS; CDR2 reads YFSETQ. The CDR3 runs to 14 residues. Unmatched junction bases numbered 7, after V lost 4 bases and J lost 9 bases. The CDR3 bases are TGCGCCAGCAGCACAGGGACTAGCGGGGACCGGCAGTACTTC. Residues: CASSTGTSGDRQYF. Looking up the rest from reference TRBV5-1 and TRBJ2-7 gives the full variable domain: KAGVTQTPRYLIKTRGQQVTLSCSPISGHRSVSWYQQTPGQGLQFLFEYFSETQRNKGNFPGRFSGRQFSNSRSEMNVSTLELGDSALYLCASSTGTSGDRQYFGPGTRLTVT.

This clone was seen more than once but under ten times. This chain links TRBV7-9 with TRBJ1-1; weak D call: TRBD1 (5 bases). With 6 bases removed from V and 4 bases from J, the gap between germline ends came to 12 bases. Germline CDR1 SEHNR, CDR2 FQNEAQ (reference sequence). The CDR3 loop spans 13 amino acids. CDR3 sequence (DNA): TGTGCCAGCAGTGGCGGGGGTAGCACTGAAGCTTTCTTT. Its translation is CASSGGGSTEAFF.

V gene TRBV27 combines with J gene TRBJ1-5, with D hard to call. CDR3 length equals 13 residues. From germline, CDR1 is MNHEY and CDR2 SMNVEV (reference sequence). Between the trimmed V and J ends, which lost 6 bases and 0 bases, there was a span of 6 bases. For the CDR3, the DNA is TGTGCCAGCAGACCAAATAGCAATCAGCCCCAGCATTTT. Translated: CASRPNSNQPQHF.

This sequence joins TRBV5-4 and TRBJ1-6; 12 positions match TRBD1. Germline CDR1 and CDR2: SGHNT and YYREEE (reference sequence). The trim removed 2 bases at V and 8 bases at J, leaving 14 bases unmatched. The length of the CDR3 is 19 residues. CDR3 protein: CASSFGGQGALIEDSPLHF. CDR3 nucleotide sequence: TGTGCCAGCAGCTTCGGGGGACAGGGGGCGTTAATAGAGGATTCACCCCTCCACTTT.

This chain links TRBV6-5 with TRBJ1-2; tentative D call: TRBD1 (5 bases). This CDR3 comprises 14 residues. Germline CDR1 MNHEY, CDR2 SVGAGI. Trimming shortened V by 0 bases and J by 8 bases, and 13 bases separated the two germline ends. The CDR3 nucleotides read TGTGCCAGCAGTTACTCCGGGACCTCGGGCGGCTACACCTTC. Translating it yields CASSYSGTSGGYTF.

The V gene is TRBV29-1, the J gene TRBJ2-7; TRBD1 aligns across 11 bases. Germline-derived CDR1 and CDR2 are SQVTM and ANQGSEA. The V gene end was trimmed by 7 bases and the J gene end by 3 bases; junction bases not matched to a gene: 5. This CDR3 spans 13 amino acids. The CDR3 sequence is CSAGDRGGYEQYF. CDR3 DNA: TGCAGCGCTGGGGACAGGGGGGGCTACGAGCAGTACTTC.

The chain is built from TRBV5-1 and TRBJ2-7; D unresolved. Trimming removed 4 bases from V and 2 bases from J, with 13 bases in between. This CDR3 has 14 residues. Germline assignment: CDR1 SGHRS and CDR2 YFSETQ. The CDR3 bases are TGCGCCAGCAGCCCTCAGACACAAGCCTACGAGCAGTACTTC. Protein: CASSPQTQAYEQYF.

The chain links TRBV9 to TRBJ2-7; 10 bases map to TRBD1. The CDR3 runs to 17 residues. Germline-derived CDR1 and CDR2 are SGDLS and YYNGEE. V shed 0 bases and J 5 bases; nucleotides not matched to a gene: 11. CDR3 bases: TGTGCCAGCAGCGTAGAGGGGTTCTCGACAGGGGGCGACGAGCAGTACTTC. It specifies CASSVEGFSTGGDEQYF.

The chain carries TRBV7-2 and TRBJ2-3; 9 bases align to TRBD2. Germline V lookup: CDR1 SGHTA, CDR2 FQGNSA. The V segment lost 5 bases and the J segment 1 base; nucleotides outside the gene matches: 7. CDR3 length: 16 residues. The CDR3 sequence is CASSQVAGAGTDTQYF. For the CDR3, the DNA is TGTGCCAGCAGCCAAGTAGCGGGGGCCGGCACAGATACGCAGTATTTT.

J is TRBJ2-2 and V is TRBV3-1 (or the pseudogene TRBV3-2), with D unclear. V was clipped by 0 bases and J by 4 bases, with 21 bases between them. Germline V lookup: CDR1 LGHDT, CDR2 YNNKEL (reference sequence). The CDR3 sequence is 19 residues long. The CDR3 sequence is CASSQDESGEERCTGELFF. CDR3 DNA sequence: TGTGCCAGCAGCCAAGACGAATCGGGTGAAGAAAGATGCACCGGGGAGCTGTTTTTT.

The V call is TRBV5-1, the J call TRBJ2-7; 10 nucleotides align to TRBD1. J gave up 2 bases and V 4 bases, and 3 bases lay outside the gene matches. Germline V lookup: CDR1 SGHRS, CDR2 YFSETQ. This CDR3 is 14 amino acids long. The CDR3: CASSPGTGAYEQYF. The CDR3 DNA is TGCGCCAGCAGCCCCGGGACAGGGGCCTACGAGCAGTACTTC.

V and J are TRBV20-1 and TRBJ1-1, with D tentatively TRBD1 (5 bases). V was shortened by 3 bases and J by 2 bases, with 16 bases between the two germline ends. Germline CDR1 and CDR2: DFQATT and SNEGSKA (reference sequence). CDR3 length: 15 amino acids. CDR3 sequence: CSASVRGGTNTEAFF. The CDR3 coding sequence is TGCAGTGCTAGTGTCCGGGGGGGAACTAACACTGAAGCTTTCTTT.

About this clone itself: At one boundary the junction diverges from the germline segment, which might be a read error. V and J are TRBV5-6 and TRBJ2-4; 8 bases align to TRBD2. The germline V gene encodes CDR1 SGHDT and CDR2 YYEEEE. The CDR3 covers 15 residues. The CDR3 nucleotides read TGTGCCAGCAGCTTGTTCCAGCGGGGGCCCGCTAAGGTTGACTTC. It encodes CASSLFQRGPAKVDF.

The chain is built from TRBV6-5 and TRBJ2-1, with D possibly TRBD2 on 6 matching bases. The V end was cut by 8 bases, the J end by 0 bases, with 11 bases between. Germline V CDR1 and CDR2: MNHEY, SVGAGI. The CDR3 is 14 residues long. The DNA of the CDR3 is TGTGCCAGCCTTCCTAGCGTCTCCTACAATGAGCAGTTCTTC. This codes for CASLPSVSYNEQFF.

The chain has TRBV29-1 and TRBJ2-1; 11 bases line up with TRBD1. Per the germline V gene, CDR1 is SQVTM and CDR2 is ANQGSEA. The CDR3 extends over 14 amino acids. J lost 3 bases, V lost 6 bases, and 4 bases had no gene match. CDR3 amino acids: CSVGTGGNYNEQFF. CDR3 DNA sequence: TGCAGCGTGGGGACAGGGGGTAACTACAATGAGCAGTTCTTC.

V and J are TRBV18 and TRBJ2-3; weak D call: TRBD2 (5 bases). From germline, CDR1 is KGHSH and CDR2 LQKENI. The CDR3 runs to 15 residues. V lost 5 bases and J 0 bases, leaving 12 bases between the germline ends. The CDR3: CASSTRLSSTDTQYF. In DNA form, the CDR3 reads TGTGCCAGCTCAACCAGACTATCAAGCACAGATACGCAGTATTTT.

This clone was seen a few times. V and J are TRBV3-1 (or the pseudogene TRBV3-2) and TRBJ2-5; TRBD2 is a possible D gene (6 bases). The CDR3 runs 14 residues. The germline V and J ends were trimmed by 2 bases and 5 bases, with 12 bases remaining between them. Germline values: CDR1 LGHDT, CDR2 YNNKEL (reference sequence). As DNA, the CDR3 is TGTGCCAGCAGCCAACGCGGGGTCGTTGAGACCCAGTACTTC. Translating it yields CASSQRGVVETQYF.

The chain couples TRBV7-6 to TRBJ2-2, with 9 bases aligning to TRBD2. The germline CDR1 and CDR2 sequences are SGHVS and FNYEAQ. This CDR3 is built from 17 residues. With V trimmed by 5 bases and J by 4 bases, 11 bases remained unmatched. The CDR3 here is CASSPRGAGGGTGELFF. The CDR3 DNA reads TGTGCCAGCAGCCCCCGCGGCGCGGGGGGGGGCACCGGGGAGCTGTTTTTT.

This chain joins TRBV2 and TRBJ2-5; TRBD2 matches 13 bases. J was trimmed by 10 bases and V by 7 bases; bases with no gene match: 12. This CDR3 spans 15 amino acids. Germline CDR1 reads SNHLY; CDR2 reads FYNNEI. CDR3 loop: CASKGTSGDGGSQYF. The CDR3 DNA reads TGTGCCAGCAAAGGGACTAGCGGGGATGGGGGCAGCCAGTACTTC.